Detailed here is one T cell receptor (beta chain). What antigen it recognizes has not been identified. No base-level quality is on record; no much larger clone is a single base apart. TCRbeta CDR3 regions were amplified from genomic DNA using the immunoSEQ Assay, a bias-controlled multiplex PCR. Concerning the study's data processing: Within the assay, amplification of reference gene primers was used to estimate how many nucleated cells each sample contained. Sequence reads were collapsed and filtered to measure the absolute abundance of every unique TCRbeta CDR3 rearrangement. For each sample, productive Simpson clonality was calculated as the square root of Simpson's diversity index over productive rearrangements. TCRdb obtained this table from immuneACCESS and retained in-frame rearrangements with V and J assigned. These tables miss some clones; where compared with another copy, unresolved V genes account for less than half of the shortfall, and the remainder is unexplained. V and J calls and clone size follow that table, whereas D and trimming were derived from the DNA. The sample data list around 260,000 clones, and 87% of these were observed just once. The ten largest clones take up roughly 1.6% of the sample.

The entry originates in a study of blood T cell repertoires in COVID-19 (dated by TCRdb to about 2020). Regarding the complete study: Samples covering the acute and convalescent phases of COVID-19 were provided by collaborators in the United States, Italy and Spain. HLA class I and class II types, where available, came from metadata supplied by the sample provider rather than from assay-based typing. The samples were drawn from the first 160 participants of the ongoing ImmuneRACE study and from some 1,300 subjects provided by 6 global collaborators. The sample metadata nearly always contained a de-identified subject ID, COVID-19 status, age in years and sex. The material from the prospective study consisted of cDNA or gDNA derived from T cells, B-cell-depleted T cells, or PBMCs. The repertoires were released in a freely available public database meant as a resource for research on the immune response to SARS-CoV-2. The dataset comprised deeply sampled blood TCRbeta repertoires from subjects exposed to, actively infected with, or recovered from COVID-19. Study-wide conclusions, independent of this receptor: The quantity of clinical and demographic metadata differed by source and by participant and was supplied without curation.

A second Seattle source provided samples from volunteer blood donors who had recovered from COVID-19. Each collaborating institution followed its own protocols to collect whole blood in K2EDTA tubes. For TCRbeta analysis, collaborators shipped samples in one of three forms: frozen whole blood, isolated PBMCs, or DNA extracted from either of those sample types. Trimming removed 5 bases from V and 3 bases from J, leaving 13 bases between the germline ends. The CDR3 numbers 15 residues from cysteine through phenylalanine. This entry keeps only the CDR3 DNA: 45 bases, framed from base 1. Based on the germline V gene, the CDR1 and CDR2 sequences are MDHEN and SYDVKM.

The clonotype was recovered from a woman in her thirties or forties who had recovered from COVID-19. The chain was built from TRBV28 and TRBJ1-4; possibly the D gene is TRBD1, per 5 matching bases. The specimen was peripheral blood. The CDR3 loop reads CASSLSGDSNEKLFF. The DNA sequence reads TGTGCCAGCAGTCTCTCGGGGGACTCTAATGAAAAACTGTTTTTT.